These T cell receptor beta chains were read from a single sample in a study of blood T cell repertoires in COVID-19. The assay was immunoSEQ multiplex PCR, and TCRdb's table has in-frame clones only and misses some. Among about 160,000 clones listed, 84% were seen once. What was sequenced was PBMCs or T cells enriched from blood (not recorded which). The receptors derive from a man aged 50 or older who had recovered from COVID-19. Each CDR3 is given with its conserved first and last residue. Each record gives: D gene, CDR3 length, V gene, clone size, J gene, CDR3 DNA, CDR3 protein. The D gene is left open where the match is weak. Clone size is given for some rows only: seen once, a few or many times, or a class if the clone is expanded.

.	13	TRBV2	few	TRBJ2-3	TGTGCCAGCAGTGTCGGACAGACAGATACGCAGTATTTT	CASSVGQTDTQYF
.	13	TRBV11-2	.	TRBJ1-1	TGTGCCAGCAGCCTTGGAAGAGGGACTGAAGCTTTCTTT	CASSLGRGTEAFF
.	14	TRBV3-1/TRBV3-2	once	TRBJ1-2	TGTGCCAGCAGCCAAAAGGGAGAGGTCTATGGCTACACCTTC	CASSQKGEVYGYTF
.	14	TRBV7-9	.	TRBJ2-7	TGTGCCAGCAGCTCCGGGTCGGGCTCCTACGAGCAGTACTTC	CASSSGSGSYEQYF
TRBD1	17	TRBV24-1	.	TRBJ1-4	TGTGCCACCAGCCGAAGGGGGACAGGTACTATGGGTGGGAAACTGTTTTTT	CATSRRGTGTMGGKLFF
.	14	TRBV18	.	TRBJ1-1	TGTGCCAGCTCACCACGTCCGGGGAACACTGAAGCTTTCTTT	CASSPRPGNTEAFF
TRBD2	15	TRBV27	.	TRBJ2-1	TGTGCCAGCAGTTTATTGAGCGGGGGGGCATATGAGCAGTTCTTC	CASSLLSGGAYEQFF
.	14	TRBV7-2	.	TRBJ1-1	TGTGCCAGCAGCTTATATACAGGAAACACTGAAGCTTTCTTT	CASSLYTGNTEAFF
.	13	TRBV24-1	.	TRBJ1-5	TGTGCCACCAGTGATTTGGATGGGCGGCCCCAGCATTTT	CATSDLDGRPQHF
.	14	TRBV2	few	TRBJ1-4	TGTGCCAGCAGTATGACAGGAACTAATGAAAAACTGTTTTTT	CASSMTGTNEKLFF
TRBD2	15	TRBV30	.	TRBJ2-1	TGTGCCTGGAGCTTAGCGGGGGGTTCCTACAATGAGCAGTTCTTC	CAWSLAGGSYNEQFF
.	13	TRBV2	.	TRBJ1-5	TGTGCCAGCAGACGGGTTAGCAATCAGCCCCAGCATTTT	CASRRVSNQPQHF
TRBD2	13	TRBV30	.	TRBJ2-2	TGTGCCCGATGGGACTATAACACCGGGGAGCTGTTTTTT	CARWDYNTGELFF
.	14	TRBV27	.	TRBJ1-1	TGTGCCAGCAGTTGGAGCGGAGGTTACACTGAAGCTTTCTTT	CASSWSGGYTEAFF
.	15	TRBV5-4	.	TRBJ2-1	TGTGCCAGCAGCCCAGGTCGGGGCTCCTACAATGAGCAGTTCTTC	CASSPGRGSYNEQFF
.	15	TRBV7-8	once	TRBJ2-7	TGTGCCAGCAGCTTAGAGGCGGCGGGTTCGTACGAGCAGTACTTC	CASSLEAAGSYEQYF
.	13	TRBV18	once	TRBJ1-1	TGTGCCAGCTCACCAAGCAGGGCGACTGAAGCTTTCTTT	CASSPSRATEAFF
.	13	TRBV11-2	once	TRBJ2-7	TGTGCCAGCAGCTTCGGGAACCTTTACGAGCAGTACTTC	CASSFGNLYEQYF
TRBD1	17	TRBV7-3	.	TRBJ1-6	TGTGCCAGCAGCTTAGAGGGCAGGGGGCTCTATAATTCACCCCTCCACTTT	CASSLEGRGLYNSPLHF
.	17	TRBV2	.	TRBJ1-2	TGTGCCAGCAGTGAGGGCCAGTTAGGATTCGCTAACTATGGCTACACCTTC	CASSEGQLGFANYGYTF
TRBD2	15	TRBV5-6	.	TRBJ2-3	TGTGCCAGCAGCTTGGCGGGGGGGGGCACAGATACGCAGTATTTT	CASSLAGGGTDTQYF
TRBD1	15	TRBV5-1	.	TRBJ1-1	TGCGCCAGCAGCTTGGGTGGGACAGGGGGCTCTGAAGCTTTCTTT	CASSLGGTGGSEAFF
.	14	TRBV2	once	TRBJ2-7	TGTGCCAGCAGGGGAGGAGTGGTTGCGGACGAGCAGTACTTC	CASRGGVVADEQYF
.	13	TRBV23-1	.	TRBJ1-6	TGCGCCAGCAGTCAATGGGGTAAGGACACCTTAAACTTT	CASSQWGKDTLNF
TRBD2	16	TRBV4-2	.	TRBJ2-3	TGTGCCAGCAGCCCAGGGACTAGCGGGCCAACAGATACGCAGTATTTT	CASSPGTSGPTDTQYF
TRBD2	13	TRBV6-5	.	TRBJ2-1	TGTGCCAGCAGTCCCGGGACTAGAGGTGAGCAGTTCTTC	CASSPGTRGEQFF
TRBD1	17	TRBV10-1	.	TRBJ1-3	TGCGCCAGCAGTCAAGGCCCGACAGGGTTGCCCGGAAACACCATATATTTT	CASSQGPTGLPGNTIYF
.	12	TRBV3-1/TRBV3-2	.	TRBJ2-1	TGTGCCAGCAGCCAAGAGCAGCGAAGGCAGTTCTTC	CASSQEQRRQFF
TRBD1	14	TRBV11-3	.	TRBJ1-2	TGTGCCAGCAGCTCGGGACAGGGGGTAAATGGCTACACCTTC	CASSSGQGVNGYTF